This T cell receptor (beta chain) derives from a study of shared clonotypes between healthy human individuals. V dropped 5 bases and J dropped 5; count of bases not matched to a gene: 7. The CDR3 runs to 16 residues. CDR1 and CDR2 from the germline V gene are SGHTA and FQGNSA. Some clones are missing from TCRdb's copy, which holds only in-frame ones; the method was immunoSEQ multiplex PCR. The data contain hundreds of thousands of clones, about 74% of them singletons. The clonotype was recovered from a woman between 25 and 40 years old in good health. V and J are TRBV7-2 and TRBJ2-1; 12 nucleotides line up with TRBD2. The material sequenced was memory CD4+ T cells sorted from blood. Subset denoted: CD45RA-negative fraction. CDR3 in amino acids: CASSTRTSGKDNEQFF. In DNA form, the CDR3 reads TGTGCCAGCAGCACTAGGACTAGCGGGAAGGACAATGAGCAGTTCTTC.